This T cell receptor beta chain stems from a study of blood T cell repertoires in COVID-19. For the study at large: Sites in the United States, Italy and Spain provided acute and convalescent COVID-19 samples. From T cells, B-cell-depleted T cells, or PBMCs came the material, which was cDNA or gDNA.

Those enrolled, adults aged roughly 18 to 100 years, came from roughly 23 US areas. Within the 2 weeks before study entry, each person in the exposed group met a COVID-19 case. Germline V CDR1 and CDR2: KGHSH, LQKENI. The V and J ends lost 4 bases and 5 bases, in that order; junction bases with no gene match: 5. The CDR3 has 15 amino acids. Some clones are missing from TCRdb's copy, which holds only in-frame ones; the method was immunoSEQ multiplex PCR. The sample yields 250,000 or so clones, about 83% seen once. The sequenced sample was PBMCs or T cells enriched from blood (not recorded which). This chain links TRBV18 with TRBJ2-2; 9 bases fit TRBD2. The clonotype originates from a woman in her thirties or forties who had been exposed to COVID-19. The CDR3 loop reads CASSREGLATGELFF. The CDR3 nucleotides read TGTGCCAGCTCACGGGAGGGACTAGCAACCGGGGAGCTGTTTTTT.